This T cell receptor beta chain was observed in a study of a mutant IDH1 vaccine in newly diagnosed glioma. Across the study: Most patients had received both radiotherapy and temozolomide, the prior options being radiotherapy, temozolomide, or both.

Only in-frame clones appear in the TCRdb table, and some are missing; sequencing was by immunoSEQ multiplex PCR. The table lists around 33,000 clones, around 80% of them singletons. The time point: baseline, week 1 (first vaccination visit). Specified treatment: pre-vaccination baseline after standard-of-care therapy. The sample consisted of peripheral blood mononuclear cells (PBMCs), taken from a glioma patient treated with radiotherapy, temozolomide or both. The receptor's source is a man between 45 and 60 years old with glioma. Some clones in this sample may be carry-over from other donors' samples.

CDR3 bases: TGTGCCAGCAGTGAAGGGGCAGGGGGAGAGACCCAGTACTTC. This codes for CASSEGAGGETQYF. The J gene is TRBJ2-5, the V gene TRBV6-1, with 7 bases lining up with TRBD1. Trimming removed 1 base from V and 4 bases from J; junction bases left unmatched: 3. Germline loops: CDR1 MNHNS, CDR2 SASEGT. CDR3 length: 14 residues.